This TCR beta chain was captured in a study of control samples from healthy donors and cancer patients. V lost 1 base and J 10 bases, leaving 10 bases between the germline ends. Germline V CDR1 and CDR2: SEHNR, FQNEAQ (reference sequence). The CDR3 runs 13 residues. TCRdb's copy holds only in-frame clones and misses some; the assay was immunoSEQ multiplex PCR. The sample shows 90,000 to 95,000 clones, around 81% of them seen only once. The chain carries TRBV7-9 and TRBJ1-4, with a tentative D call TRBD1 (6 bases). Sequencing was performed on blood. The sequence was obtained from a man in his thirties or forties in good health. The CDR3 spells CASSLGTGRKLFF. As DNA, the CDR3 is TGTGCCAGCAGCTTAGGAACAGGGAGAAAACTGTTTTTT.